The 6 T cell receptor beta chains below were found in one sample sequenced in a study of tissue T cells after allogeneic stem cell transplantation (dated by TCRdb to between 2021 and 2023). Taken with the paper, the label for time point translates to: mouse harvest day 7 after allogeneic transplant. Each mouse graft, delivered by tail vein injection, combined 10^6 splenic CD5+ T cells with 10^7 T-cell-depleted bone marrow cells. Libraries were made using the immunoSEQ multiplex PCR assay. Not all clones reach the TCRdb copy of this immuneACCESS table, which keeps in-frame sequences only. Checked studies attribute under half of the gap to unresolved V genes and leave the rest unexplained. A total of several thousand clones appear in this sample, approximately 46% of them only once. The biggest ten clones account for approximately 7% of the sample. The sample was gut tissue. The receptors originated from a female BALB/c mouse given C57BL/6 T cells with graft-versus-host disease after an allogeneic hematopoietic cell transplant.

Concerning this clone itself: Gene and germline names: mouse. CDR3 protein: CASSLGTGEGNTLYF. CDR3 DNA, as far as it was read: TGTGCCAGCAGTTTAGGGACAGGGGAAGGAAATACGCTCTAT. The J gene is TRBJ1-3, the V gene TRBV15; the match to TRBD1 covers 9 bases. The sequenced fragment ends 1 residue before the CDR3 boundary, so the rest is inferred from the germline J gene. The ends lost 1 base at V and 4 bases at J; junction bases unmatched: 2. The CDR3 consists of 15 residues. Germline V gene lookup returns CDR1 SGHND and CDR2 FRSKSL.

A few counts support this clone. Mouse gene names apply. The read ends 1 residue shy of where the CDR3 ends; the end is completed using the germline J gene. The rearrangement joins TRBV15 to TRBJ2-7; TRBD2 matches at 9 bases. CDR3 length: 14 residues. Germline V CDR1 and CDR2: SGHND, FRSKSL. The J segment lost 7 bases and the V segment lost 5 bases, leaving 9 bases of the junction unmatched. CDR3 DNA, as far as it was read: TGTGCCAGCAGTCTACTGGGGGGCGCGAGGGAACAGTAC. Encoded protein: CASSLLGGAREQY. The whole CDR3 sequence is CASSLLGGAREQYF.

Regarding this clone: Mouse gene names apply. The CDR3 end lies 1 residue beyond the end of the read and is filled in from the germline J gene. This rearrangement joins TRBV24 to TRBJ2-7; TRBD2 aligns across 7 bases. With V trimmed by 2 bases and J by 6 bases, 1 base remained unmatched. The CDR3 is 12 amino acids. Per germline, CDR1 KGHTA and CDR2 FRNEEI. The CDR3 DNA, read in part, is TGTGCCAGCAGTCTGGGACTGGTTGAACAGTAC. This codes for CASSLGLVEQY. The whole CDR3 is CASSLGLVEQYF.

This clone was observed a handful of times. Mouse gene names apply. The read gets to within 1 residue of the CDR3 end, and the germline J gene fills in the rest. The chain employs TRBV14 and TRBJ2-7, with no clear D. V gave up 2 bases and J gave up 0 bases, with 6 bases separating them. Germline values: CDR1 SGHDT, CDR2 FRDEAV. CDR3 length: 13 amino acids. CDR3 protein: CASSLRASYEQYF. CDR3 bases read: TGTGCCAGCAGTTTACGCGCCTCCTATGAACAGTAC.

For this clone: Each gene name is a mouse one. The read finishes 1 residue shy of the CDR3 end, and the germline J gene is used to complete it. This chain uses TRBV3 with TRBJ1-1; D possibly corresponds to TRBD1 (6 bases). V gave up 5 bases and J gave up 1 base, with 11 bases separating them. The CDR3 contains 14 residues. Per germline, CDR1 SNHLY and CDR2 FYNGKV (reference sequence). The sequenced CDR3 bases are TGTGCCAGCAGCCCCAGGGGCGGAAACACAGAAGTCTTC. This codes for CASSPRGGNTEVF. The full CDR3 is CASSPRGGNTEVFF.

For this clone: Gene labels here are mouse ones. The CDR3 bases that were read are TGTGCCAGCAGGCCCGACTGGGGGGGGAACACCGGGCAGCTCTAC. Translated, it gives CASRPDWGGNTGQLY. The whole CDR3 region reads CASRPDWGGNTGQLYF. The genes are TRBV14 and TRBJ2-2; TRBD2 matches at 11 bases. The read ends 1 residue early relative to the CDR3; the germline J gene fills the gap. This CDR3 is 16 amino acids long. Trimming removed 5 bases from V and 2 bases from J; junction bases left unmatched: 5. Germline CDR1 SGHDT, CDR2 FRDEAV.